Shown below are 11 T cell receptor beta chains from a single sample sequenced in a study of PD-L1 blockade in urothelial cancer. Time point denoted: pretreatment peripheral blood. Using immunoSEQ multiplex PCR, the repertoire was profiled, and TCRdb retains in-frame clones only, with some absent. The sample lists under 40,000 clones, roughly four fifths seen once, with roughly 6.4% in the top ten. Source: PBMCs, taken around atezolizumab (anti-PD-L1) treatment. The receptors here all came from a man in his 60s with urothelial cancer.

The chain employs TRBV4-2 and TRBJ2-2; 8 bases are a match to TRBD2. The ends lost 4 bases at V and 0 bases at J; junction bases unmatched: 7. CDR3 length: 17 amino acids. Germline loops: CDR1 LGHNA, CDR2 YNFKEQ. CDR3: CASSRAGGGANTGELFF. The CDR3 DNA is TGTGCCAGCAGCCGGGCGGGGGGCGGCGCGAACACCGGGGAGCTGTTTTTT.

The gene calls are TRBV5-1 and TRBJ1-2; a weak D match, TRBD1 (5 bases). CDR3 length: 14 amino acids. Germline CDR1 SGHRS, CDR2 YFSETQ. V lost 0 bases and J lost 8, with 14 bases in between. CDR3 in DNA: TGCGCCAGCAGCTTGGGGACACGGAACAAGGGCTACACCTTC. This encodes CASSLGTRNKGYTF.

CDR3 protein: CASSFGGNYGYTF. Here the CDR3 DNA reads TGTGCCAGCAGCTTTGGCGGGAACTATGGCTACACCTTC. This chain joins TRBV5-4 and TRBJ1-2, with no clear D. V was pared by 2 bases and J by 2 bases, with 7 bases between. The CDR3 runs 13 residues. In germline, CDR1 is SGHNT, CDR2 YYREEE (reference sequence). Based on the CDR3 plus reference TRBV5-4 and TRBJ1-2, the full variable domain is ETGVTQSPTHLIKTRGQQVTLRCSSQSGHNTVSWYQQALGQGPQFIFQYYREEENGRGNFPPRFSGLQFPNYSSELNVNALELDDSALYLCASSFGGNYGYTFGSGTRLTVV.

The J gene is TRBJ2-1, the V gene TRBV5-1, with 11 bases fitting TRBD2. V was clipped by 4 bases and J by 8 bases; unmatched bases: 5. CDR3 size: 14 residues. Germline-derived CDR1 and CDR2 are SGHRS and YFSETQ. CDR3 sequence (DNA): TGCGCCAGCAGCATTAGCGGGGGGGCGGATGAGCAGTTCTTC. Translation: CASSISGGADEQFF.

Only one count was recorded for this clone. The chain recombines TRBV4-1 with TRBJ2-6; TRBD1 might be the D (6 bases). The germline V gene has CDR1 MGHRA and CDR2 YSYEKL. This CDR3 region has 18 residues. The germline V and J ends were trimmed by 4 bases and 0 bases, with 16 bases remaining between them. For the CDR3, the DNA is TGCGCCAGCAGCCCCCGGGACATGCGGTTCTCTGGGGCCAACGTCCTGACTTTC. Translated: CASSPRDMRFSGANVLTF.

The V and J genes are TRBV6-1 and TRBJ2-2; TRBD1 is a possible D gene (6 bases). The CDR3 consists of 14 residues. Per the germline V gene, CDR1 is MNHNS and CDR2 is SASEGT. V gave up 5 bases and J gave up 0 bases, with 7 bases separating them. CDR3 coding DNA: TGTGCCAGCAGTCGACAGGCGAACACCGGGGAGCTGTTTTTT. Translation: CASSRQANTGELFF.

This clone ranks as medium-sized (0.01 to 0.1%). The V gene is TRBV13, the J gene TRBJ1-1, with D possibly matching TRBD1 (5 bases). From germline, CDR1 is PRHDT and CDR2 FYEKMQ (reference sequence). The CDR3 sequence is 18 residues long. The V end lost 2 bases, the J end lost 0 bases, and 19 bases lay between the germline ends. The CDR3, as DNA: TGTGCCAGCAGCTTAACCCTCTATGGGGACTTAATGAACACTGAAGCTTTCTTT. Protein: CASSLTLYGDLMNTEAFF.

V gene TRBV28 combines with J gene TRBJ1-5; no definite D call. V lost 5 bases, J lost 9 bases, and 11 bases lay in between. The germline gives CDR1 MDHEN, CDR2 SYDVKM. The CDR3 loop spans 12 amino acids. For the CDR3, the DNA is TGTGCCAGCAGTCTATCCTTGCGGCCCCAGCATTTT. This sequence encodes CASSLSLRPQHF. The whole variable domain, filled in from reference TRBV28 and TRBJ1-5, reads DVKVTQSSRYLVKRTGEKVFLECVQDMDHENMFWYRQDPGLGLRLIYFSYDVKMKEKGDIPEGYSVSREKKERFSLILESASTNQTSMYLCASSLSLRPQHFGDGTRLSIL.

Only a few counts were recorded for this clone. The chain uses TRBV5-5 and TRBJ2-1; 11 bases agree with TRBD1. V dropped 3 bases and J dropped 7; count of bases not matched to a gene: 3. The CDR3 runs to 14 residues. Per germline, CDR1 SGHKS and CDR2 YYEKEE (reference sequence). In nucleotides, the CDR3 is TGTGCCAGCAGCTGGACAGGGGGCCCGAATGAGCAGTTCTTC. This translates into CASSWTGGPNEQFF.

This chain links TRBV5-1 with TRBJ2-3; D remains ambiguous. V lost 3 bases, J lost 0 bases, and 5 bases lay in between. CDR1 and CDR2 (germline): SGHRS, YFSETQ. The length of the CDR3 is 13 residues. The CDR3 sequence is CASSSGSTDTQYF. For the CDR3, the DNA is TGCGCCAGCAGCTCCGGGAGCACAGATACGCAGTATTTT. Combining the CDR3 with reference TRBV5-1 and TRBJ2-3 gives the whole variable domain KAGVTQTPRYLIKTRGQQVTLSCSPISGHRSVSWYQQTPGQGLQFLFEYFSETQRNKGNFPGRFSGRQFSNSRSEMNVSTLELGDSALYLCASSSGSTDTQYFGPGTRLTVL.

This chain uses TRBV28 with TRBJ1-4; 9 positions match TRBD1. With 6 bases clipped from V and 7 bases from J, the junction kept 12 bases outside the gene matches. This CDR3 has 16 residues. The germline CDR1 and CDR2 sequences are MDHEN and SYDVKM. This CDR3 reads CASSHNTGGGSEKLFF. The CDR3 DNA follows: TGTGCCAGCAGCCACAACACAGGGGGCGGAAGTGAAAAACTGTTTTTT. The full variable domain, with the rest looked up from reference TRBV28 and TRBJ1-4, is DVKVTQSSRYLVKRTGEKVFLECVQDMDHENMFWYRQDPGLGLRLIYFSYDVKMKEKGDIPEGYSVSREKKERFSLILESASTNQTSMYLCASSHNTGGGSEKLFFGSGTQLSVL.